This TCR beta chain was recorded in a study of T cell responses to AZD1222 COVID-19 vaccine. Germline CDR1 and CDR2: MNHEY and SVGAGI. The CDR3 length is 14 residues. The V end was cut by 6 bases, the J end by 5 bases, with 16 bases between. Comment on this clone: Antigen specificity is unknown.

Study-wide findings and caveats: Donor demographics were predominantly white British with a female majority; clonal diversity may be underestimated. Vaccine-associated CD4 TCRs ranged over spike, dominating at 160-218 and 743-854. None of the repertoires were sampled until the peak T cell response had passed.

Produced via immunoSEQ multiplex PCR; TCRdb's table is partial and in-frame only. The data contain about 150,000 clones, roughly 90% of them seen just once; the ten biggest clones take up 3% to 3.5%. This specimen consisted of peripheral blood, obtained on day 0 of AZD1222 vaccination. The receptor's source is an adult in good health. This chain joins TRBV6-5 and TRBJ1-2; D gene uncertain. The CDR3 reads CASRAGGSRYGYTF. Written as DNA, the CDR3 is TGTGCCAGCAGAGCCGGAGGGTCCCGTTATGGCTACACCTTC.